Listed here are 32 T cell receptor beta chains from one sample, sequenced in a study of glioma-infiltrating T cells. The iRepertoire nested amplicon-rescue multiplex PCR amplified TCR alpha and beta CDR3s from RNA. TCRdb reprocessed the multiplex PCR reads via MiXCR and lists one record per CDR3 protein. This table holds about 400,000 distinct CDR3 sequences, 41% found once. The sample was glioma tissue, nonneoplastic brain tissue, or PBMCs (not recorded which). The receptor set was obtained from a human donor with low-grade glioma or glioblastoma, undergoing nonglioma brain surgery, or in good health (not recorded which).

This clonotype was seen more than once but under ten times. J is TRBJ1-1 and V is TRBV7-2; the D is unclear. The V and J ends lost 2 bases and 4 bases respectively, with 11 bases between them. This CDR3 is built from 14 residues. Germline CDR1 and CDR2: SGHTA and FQGNSA. CDR3 region: CASSLPLRTTEAFF. CDR3 bases: TGTGCCAGCAGCTTACCACTTCGGACCACTGAAGCTTTCTTT.

The V gene is TRBV11-1, the J gene TRBJ2-5; 8 nucleotides agree with TRBD2. The ends lost 3 bases at V and 4 bases at J; junction bases unmatched: 7. Germline V gene lookup returns CDR1 SGHAT and CDR2 FQDESV (reference sequence). There are 15 residues in the CDR3. CDR3 in DNA: TGTGCCAGCAGCTTCTACATCGGGAGGGGAGAGACCCAGTACTTC. Its protein is CASSFYIGRGETQYF.

The chain has TRBV20-1 and TRBJ2-5, with D perhaps TRBD2 (6 bases). CDR1 is DFQATT, CDR2 SNEGSKA, per germline (reference sequence). The V and J ends lost 0 bases and 5 bases respectively, with 13 bases between them. This CDR3 contains 14 residues. CDR3 in amino acids: CSARDRLGGETQYF. CDR3 in DNA: TGCAGTGCTAGAGATCGGCTCGGAGGGGAGACCCAGTACTTC.

V gene TRBV6-6 combines with J gene TRBJ2-2; 11 bases fit TRBD2. Germline V lookup: CDR1 MNHNY, CDR2 SVGAGI (reference sequence). The CDR3 length is 18 residues. After removal of 10 bases from V and 0 bases from J, the junction contained 13 bases not matched to a gene. The CDR3 loop reads CAIKARGTSGPNTGELFF. The CDR3 region has the DNA TGTGCCATCAAGGCTCGCGGGACTAGCGGCCCGAACACCGGGGAGCTGTTTTTT.

This clonotype was counted between two and nine times. CDR3 in DNA: TGTGCCAGCAGCTTAGGCCTCCTGAGGGATACGCAGTATTTT. It is translated as CASSLGLLRDTQYF. The rearrangement uses TRBV5-5 and TRBJ2-3; no definite D call. The CDR3 consists of 14 residues. Germline values: CDR1 SGHKS, CDR2 YYEKEE (reference sequence). V was pared by 2 bases and J by 6 bases, with 13 bases between.

The V gene is TRBV2, the J gene TRBJ2-7; tentatively, D is TRBD1 (5 bases). This CDR3 spans 14 amino acids. Trimming pared 3 bases from V and 4 bases from J, leaving 13 bases between. The germline CDR1 and CDR2 sequences are SNHLY and FYNNEI. CDR3 protein: CASSDVARQYEQYF. The CDR3 coding sequence is TGTGCCAGCAGTGACGTGGCACGACAGTACGAGCAGTACTTC.

A note on this clonotype: With a much larger clone just one base away, this may be a read error. The chain combines TRBV20-1 with TRBJ1-6, with a tentative D call TRBD1 (5 bases). The CDR3 loop spans 13 amino acids. Germline V gene lookup returns CDR1 DFQATT and CDR2 SNEGSKA (reference sequence). The CDR3, as DNA: TGCAGTTCTAGAGAAGAAGGGGATTCACCCCTCCACTTT. Protein sequence: CSSREEGDSPLHF.

The CDR3 here is CSAHKGRTQSNQPQHF. CDR3 nucleotide sequence: TGCAGTGCTCACAAAGGACGGACCCAGAGCAATCAGCCCCAGCATTTT. J is TRBJ1-5 and V is TRBV20-1; no clear D gene. The V and J ends lost 5 bases and 1 base respectively, with 18 bases between them. This CDR3 is built from 16 residues. CDR1 is DFQATT, CDR2 SNEGSKA, per germline (reference sequence).

For this clonotype: Possible read error: a much larger clone is one base away. CDR3 nucleotide sequence: TGTGCCAGCAGTCTCACCTTGGGCAATGAGCCCCAGCATTTT. Its translation: CASSLTLGNEPQHF. The chain combines TRBV12-3 or TRBV12-4 with TRBJ1-5; D is unresolved. CDR3 length: 14 residues.

Turning to this clonotype: One end of the junction varies from germline; a read error may be responsible. The rearrangement uses TRBV6-1 and TRBJ1-1; no reliable D call. This CDR3 spans 18 amino acids. Germline V lookup: CDR1 MNHNS, CDR2 SASEGT. The CDR3 nucleotides are TGTGCCAGCACCCCAAGCTGGTTAACGGGCCACATGAACACTAAAGCTTTCTTT. Protein: CASTPSWLTGHMNTKAFF.

The gene calls are TRBV6-1 and TRBJ1-6; D remains ambiguous. Trimming stripped 11 bases from V and 10 bases from J, with 15 bases between. Germline V gene lookup returns CDR1 MNHNS and CDR2 SASEGT. The length of the CDR3 is 12 residues. The CDR3 DNA is TGTGCCGCTGGGCCTCAGGCCTCACCCCTCCACTTT. It translates to CAAGPQASPLHF.

Remarks on this clonotype: Possible read error: a much larger clone is one base away. CDR3 in DNA: TGTGCCAGCAACTACGAAATCGATGAGCCCCAGCATTTT. Amino acid sequence: CASNYEIDEPQHF. The genes are TRBV28 and TRBJ1-5; D remains ambiguous. Trimming removed 7 bases at V and 8 bases at J, with 15 bases between. Per the germline V gene, CDR1 is MDHEN and CDR2 is SYDVKM. This CDR3 is 13 amino acids long.

This clonotype was observed many times. V usage is TRBV7-2 and J usage is TRBJ1-4; a possible D gene is TRBD1 (5 bases). Germline loops: CDR1 SGHTA, CDR2 FQGNSA. Trimming took 1 base from V and 0 from J, leaving 15 bases between them. There are 18 residues in the CDR3. Here the CDR3 DNA reads TGTGCCAGCAGCTTAGTCGGTCGGGGGATAACAACTAATGAAAAACTGTTTTTT. It specifies CASSLVGRGITTNEKLFF.

In its sample, this clonotype was seen a few times. V usage is TRBV20-1 and J usage is TRBJ2-7; TRBD2 matches at 7 bases. Germline CDR1 reads DFQATT; CDR2 reads SNEGSKA (reference sequence). The CDR3 consists of 12 residues. Trimming cost V 5 bases and J 5 bases; bases outside gene matches: 6. The CDR3 region has the DNA TGCAGTGCTCCGAGACTAGCCCACGAGCAGTACTTC. Encoded protein: CSAPRLAHEQYF.

Only a few counts were recorded for this clonotype. This chain connects TRBV28 to TRBJ2-3; TRBD2 matches 7 bases. The CDR3 is made up of 13 amino acids. V trimming: 8 bases; J trimming: 5 bases; junction bases outside the gene matches: 7. Germline CDR1 and CDR2: MDHEN and SYDVKM. The DNA for the CDR3 is TGTGCCAGCGGGAGGGCGGGAGAAGATACGCAGTATTTT. Amino acids: CASGRAGEDTQYF.

This clonotype was observed a single time. The V call is TRBV4-2, the J call TRBJ2-7, with D maybe TRBD2 (5 bases). V was cut by 8 bases and J by 2 bases, with 25 bases left in between. The germline V gene encodes CDR1 LGHNA and CDR2 YNFKEQ. The length of the CDR3 is 17 residues. The CDR3 loop is CASSELEGDIGAYEQYF. DNA of the CDR3: TGTGCCAGCTCGGAACTAGAGGGAGACATAGGAGCCTACGAGCAGTACTTC.

Many counts were recorded for this clonotype. The chain joins TRBV6-1 to TRBJ2-7; 7 bases align to TRBD1. V trimming: 10 bases; J trimming: 3 bases; junction bases outside the gene matches: 9. The CDR3 runs to 13 residues. The germline V gene encodes CDR1 MNHNS and CDR2 SASEGT. The CDR3 DNA follows: TGTGCCACCTTACAGGGGATCTTCTACGAGCAGTACTTC. This sequence encodes CATLQGIFYEQYF.

This chain uses TRBV11-2 with TRBJ1-1; 9 positions match TRBD1. After removal of 1 base from V and 6 bases from J, the junction contained 9 bases not matched to a gene. Germline V gene lookup returns CDR1 SGHAT and CDR2 FQNNGV. The CDR3 covers 16 residues. The CDR3, as DNA: TGTGCCAGCAGCTTAGTGTGGTCGGGACAGGGCCCTGAAGCTTTCTTT. This gives the protein CASSLVWSGQGPEAFF.

The rearrangement links TRBV7-9 to TRBJ2-3, with unresolved D. CDR1 is SEHNR and CDR2 is FQNEAQ in the germline V gene (reference sequence). The length of the CDR3 is 13 residues. Deletions cut 5 bases from V and 8 bases from J, with 14 bases between. DNA of the CDR3: TGTGCCAGCAGCCCTGACCCGGGCGGTACGCAGTATTTT. Residues: CASSPDPGGTQYF.

The rearrangement uses TRBV6-1 and TRBJ2-1; D not resolved. The CDR3 length is 12 residues. In germline, CDR1 is MNHNS, CDR2 SASEGT. The V and J ends lost 9 bases and 6 bases respectively, with 12 bases between them. CDR3: CASSPTRNEQFF. CDR3 nucleotide sequence: TGTGCCAGTAGCCCAACTCGCAATGAGCAGTTCTTC.

This clonotype was detected a few times. This rearrangement joins TRBV5-8 to TRBJ2-5; 8 nucleotides align to TRBD1. Germline CDR1 reads SGHTS; CDR2 reads YDEGEE. This CDR3 contains 16 residues. V lost 0 bases to trimming and J lost 4 bases; unmatched junction nucleotides: 8. The CDR3 DNA follows: TGTGCCAGCAGCTTGGGTAATGGACAGGGCTTAGAGACCCAGTACTTC. The encoded protein is CASSLGNGQGLETQYF.

Worth noting for this clonotype: This clone may be a read error of a much larger clone one base away. The V call is TRBV10-3, the J call TRBJ1-1; tentative D call: TRBD1 (5 bases). The CDR3 contains 15 residues. Germline-derived CDR1 and CDR2 are ENHRY and SYGVKD. V lost 3 bases to trimming and J lost 7 bases, with 18 bases between them. CDR3: CAISDGPPADSEAFF. For the CDR3, the DNA is TGTGCCATCAGTGACGGGCCCCCAGCAGACAGTGAAGCTTTCTTT.

This clonotype was counted a few times. V and J are TRBV4-2 and TRBJ1-2; 11 nucleotides line up with TRBD1. The germline CDR1 and CDR2 sequences are LGHNA and YNFKEQ. The CDR3 runs to 19 residues. V lost 0 bases to trimming and J lost 2 bases; unmatched junction nucleotides: 11. Written as DNA, the CDR3 is TGTGCCAGCAGCCAAGATCCGGACAGGGGGCTAGTATGGAACTATGGCTACACCTTC. Its protein is CASSQDPDRGLVWNYGYTF.

V usage is TRBV15 and J usage is TRBJ2-7; D is possibly TRBD1 (5 bases). The length of the CDR3 is 14 residues. Trimming removed 0 bases at V and 2 bases at J, with 8 bases between. The germline gives CDR1 LNHNV, CDR2 YYDKDF (reference sequence). Here the CDR3 DNA reads TGTGCCACCAGCAGAGATCGCAGGGCCTACGAGCAGTACTTC. Its protein product is CATSRDRRAYEQYF.

This clonotype was seen a handful of times. The rearrangement uses TRBV28 and TRBJ1-2; 7 positions agree with TRBD1. J was trimmed by 1 base and V by 3 bases; bases with no gene match: 5. Germline assignment: CDR1 MDHEN and CDR2 SYDVKM. This CDR3 contains 15 residues. The CDR3 region is CASSFSDRVNYGYTF. CDR3 in DNA: TGTGCCAGCAGTTTCTCAGACAGGGTTAACTATGGCTACACCTTC.

Worth noting for this clonotype: A read error may account for a junction end that differs from germline. The rearrangement joins TRBV28 to TRBJ2-2; D ambiguous. Germline V gene lookup returns CDR1 MDHEN and CDR2 SYDVKM. The CDR3 sequence is 13 residues long. DNA of the CDR3: TGTGTCAGCAGTTACGGGAACACCGGGGAGCTGTTTTTT. Translated, it gives CVSSYGNTGELFF.

As regards this clonotype: Just one base apart from a much larger clone, this may be a read error. The chain uses TRBV28 and TRBJ2-1; the match to TRBD2 covers 7 bases. Per the germline V gene, CDR1 is MDHEN and CDR2 is SYDVKM. CDR3 length: 17 amino acids. The CDR3 DNA sequence: TGTGCCAGCAGTCCATGGCGCGGGGGTAAAGCCTACAATGGGCAGTTCTTC. Its translation: CASSPWRGGKAYNGQFF.

The gene calls are TRBV7-8 and TRBJ2-7; 7 nucleotides agree with TRBD1. V trimming: 1 base; J trimming: 1 base; junction bases outside the gene matches: 10. The CDR3 is 17 amino acids. Germline CDR1 is SGHVS and CDR2 is FQNEAQ. CDR3 sequence: CASSLVSGTVASYEQYF. The CDR3 coding sequence is TGTGCCAGCAGCTTAGTATCGGGGACAGTAGCTTCCTACGAGCAGTACTTC. The variable domain in full, with the rest retrieved from reference TRBV7-8 and TRBJ2-7, is GAGVSQSPRYKVAKRGQDVALRCDPISGHVSLFWYQQALGQGPEFLTYFQNEAQLDKSGLPSDRFFAERPEGSVSTLKIQRTQQEDSAVYLCASSLVSGTVASYEQYFGPGTRLTVT.

This clonotype showed up many times. The chain is built from TRBV27 and TRBJ1-1, with D maybe TRBD1 (6 bases). This CDR3 has 12 amino acids. The ends were cut back, 6 bases at V and 6 bases at J, with 11 bases in the middle. Germline-derived CDR1 and CDR2 are MNHEY and SMNVEV (reference sequence). The CDR3 bases are TGTGCCAGCAGACAGGGACTGGCTGAAGCTTTCTTT. Translated, it gives CASRQGLAEAFF.

This clonotype appeared a single time. Lacking the conserved final phenylalanine or tryptophan, this CDR3 likely reflects a read error. The V call is TRBV20-1, the J call TRBJ2-7; D is perhaps TRBD1 (6 bases). V lost 6 bases and J 2 bases, leaving 14 bases between the germline ends. The CDR3 is 13 amino acids. From germline, CDR1 is DFQATT and CDR2 SNEGSKA (reference sequence). This CDR3 is CSAPSRGPYEQYS. CDR3 DNA: TGCAGTGCCCCTTCCAGGGGACCCTACGAGCAGTACTCA.

This clonotype showed up just a few times. This chain uses TRBV7-2 with TRBJ2-3; D perhaps matches TRBD2 (7 bases). Germline V gene data show CDR1 as SGHTA and CDR2 as FQGNSA. The V and J ends lost 5 bases and 2 bases respectively, with 20 bases between them. There are 17 residues in the CDR3. The CDR3 is CASSPRGGSTPTDTQYF. The CDR3 region has the DNA TGTGCCAGCAGCCCCCGCGGGGGCTCGACACCCACAGATACGCAGTATTTT.

In regard to this clonotype: One base away lies a much larger clone, so this may be a sequencing read error. The gene calls are TRBV15 and TRBJ1-5; D ambiguous. Germline V lookup: CDR1 LNHNV, CDR2 YYDKDF (reference sequence). This CDR3 contains 14 residues. The DNA of the CDR3 is TGTGCCACCAGCAGAGGGGTCTCGGCGGAGCCCCGGCATTTT. The encoded protein is CATSRGVSAEPRHF.